A selection of T cell receptor beta chains follows, all from one sample in a study of Ad26.COV2.S vaccination and SARS-CoV-2 variants. Only in-frame clones appear in the TCRdb table, and some are missing; sequencing was by immunoSEQ multiplex PCR. Of some 340,000 clones detected, approximately 86% appear once; the ten largest clones hold approximately 2%. Sequences were derived from peripheral blood, sampled in a trial of Ad26.COV2.S vaccine versus placebo. These receptors came from a person between 18 and 65 years old who received the Ad26.COV2.S COVID-19 vaccine or a placebo. CDR3s include the opening cysteine and the closing phenylalanine or tryptophan. Fields, in order: J gene, D gene, clone size, V gene, CDR3 protein, CDR3 DNA. A D gene is named only where the DNA matches it firmly. Size is omitted from some rows. Given values are once, few, many or a class for expanded clones.

J: TRBJ1-6; D: TRBD1; size: .; V: TRBV2; CDR3: CARGRETGTNSPLHF; DNA: TGTGCCAGGGGCAGGGAGACAGGGACTAATTCACCCCTCCACTTT
J: TRBJ2-7; D: .; size: .; V: TRBV11-2; CDR3: CASSLVSPGYEQYF; DNA: TGTGCCAGCAGCTTAGTTTCCCCGGGGTACGAGCAGTACTTC
J: TRBJ2-2; D: TRBD1; size: .; V: TRBV5-1; CDR3: CASSLAGQLTGELFF; DNA: TGCGCCAGCAGCTTGGCGGGACAGCTCACCGGGGAGCTGTTTTTT
J: TRBJ2-7; D: .; size: once; V: TRBV5-1; CDR3: CASSFGGSREQYF; DNA: TGCGCCAGCAGCTTTGGCGGGTCTCGCGAGCAGTACTTC
J: TRBJ1-2; D: .; size: many; V: TRBV4-2; CDR3: CASSRATTDNYGYTF; DNA: TGTGCCAGCAGCCGAGCGACGACAGACAACTATGGCTACACCTTC
J: TRBJ1-4; D: .; size: .; V: TRBV4-1; CDR3: CASSRDHLATNEKLFF; DNA: TGCGCCAGCAGCCGGGACCATCTTGCAACTAATGAAAAACTGTTTTTT
J: TRBJ1-1; D: TRBD1; size: .; V: TRBV3-1/TRBV3-2; CDR3: CASSQNGQGREAFF; DNA: TGTGCCAGCAGCCAAAACGGACAGGGCCGCGAAGCTTTCTTT
J: TRBJ1-5; D: .; size: .; V: TRBV27; CDR3: CASSDGASNQPQHF; DNA: TGTGCCAGCAGTGACGGGGCTAGCAATCAGCCCCAGCATTTT
J: TRBJ2-3; D: .; size: .; V: TRBV11-3; CDR3: CASSLGGATDTQYF; DNA: TGTGCCAGCAGCTTAGGCGGGGCCACAGATACGCAGTATTTT
J: TRBJ2-1; D: .; size: many; V: TRBV4-2; CDR3: CASSPLERAYNEQFF; DNA: TGTGCCAGCAGCCCCCTTGAGAGGGCCTACAATGAGCAGTTCTTC
J: TRBJ1-3; D: .; size: .; V: TRBV7-9; CDR3: CASSKAGSLGDTIYF; DNA: TGTGCCAGCAGTAAAGCAGGCAGCCTTGGGGACACCATATATTTT
J: TRBJ1-1; D: TRBD1; size: .; V: TRBV30; CDR3: CAWTTGQGEAFF; DNA: TGTGCCTGGACCACGGGACAGGGAGAAGCTTTCTTT
J: TRBJ1-5; D: .; size: once; V: TRBV5-6; CDR3: CASSFRYSNQPQHF; DNA: TGTGCCAGCAGCTTCCGATATAGCAATCAGCCCCAGCATTTT
J: TRBJ1-1; D: .; size: .; V: TRBV5-6; CDR3: CASSWVNTEAFF; DNA: TGTGCCAGCAGCTGGGTGAACACTGAAGCTTTCTTT
J: TRBJ2-1; D: TRBD2; size: .; V: TRBV10-1; CDR3: CASSETSGGVQFF; DNA: TGCGCCAGCAGTGAGACTAGCGGGGGGGTTCAGTTCTTC